These 21 T cell receptor beta chains share one sample of origin, sequenced in a study of T cell responses to AZD1222 COVID-19 vaccine. Data came from immunoSEQ multiplex PCR; TCRdb stores just in-frame clones and leaves some out. The table records tens of thousands of clones, 80% of them present only once. Specimen: peripheral blood, collected 28 days after the second AZD1222 dose. All receptors come from an adult who received the AZD1222 COVID-19 vaccine.

The rearrangement joins TRBV11-2 to TRBJ2-2; D uncertain. The ends were cut back, 5 bases at V and 1 base at J, with 11 bases in the middle. The CDR3 is 15 residues long. Germline assignment: CDR1 SGHAT and CDR2 FQNNGV. The CDR3 bases are TGTGCCAGCAGCCCAACACCCGAGAACACCGGGGAGCTGTTTTTT. Protein: CASSPTPENTGELFF.

The rearrangement links TRBV5-1 to TRBJ2-2; 9 bases agree with TRBD1. V lost 1 base and J lost 5; bases outside the gene matches: 6. The germline V gene has CDR1 SGHRS and CDR2 YFSETQ. This CDR3 region has 16 residues. DNA for the CDR3: TGCGCCAGCAGCTTGCTACAGGGGGCTGGGACCGGGGAGCTGTTTTTT. Protein sequence: CASSLLQGAGTGELFF.

V is TRBV9 and J is TRBJ1-1, with D maybe TRBD1 (5 bases). The CDR3 length is 15 residues. V lost 0 bases and J lost 0, with 9 bases in between. The germline CDR1 and CDR2 sequences are SGDLS and YYNGEE. CDR3 nucleotide sequence: TGTGCCAGCAGCGTAGCTGACAGTTTGAACACTGAAGCTTTCTTT. It translates to CASSVADSLNTEAFF.

The chain links TRBV28 to TRBJ1-6; TRBD1 aligns across 9 bases. Trimming at V came to 5 bases and at J to 7 bases, leaving 6 bases not matched to a gene. CDR3 length equals 15 residues. CDR1 is MDHEN and CDR2 is SYDVKM in the germline V gene. The CDR3: CASSPRTGANSPLHF. The CDR3 nucleotides are TGTGCCAGCAGTCCCCGGACAGGGGCGAATTCACCCCTCCACTTT.

This clone came up once. The V and J genes are TRBV20-1 and TRBJ2-5; the match to TRBD2 covers 8 bases. Looked up from germline, CDR1 is DFQATT and CDR2 is SNEGSKA (reference sequence). There are 14 residues in the CDR3. The trim removed 3 bases at V and 5 bases at J, leaving 8 bases unmatched. The DNA for the CDR3 is TGCAGTGCTAGTGGTCGGGAGGGAGGGGAGACCCAGTACTTC. This translates into CSASGREGGETQYF.

This clone was detected only a few times. The chain has TRBV5-5 and TRBJ2-7, with 7 bases aligning to TRBD2. The germline V gene has CDR1 SGHKS and CDR2 YYEKEE (reference sequence). The V gene end was trimmed by 1 base and the J gene end by 3 bases; junction bases not matched to a gene: 4. This CDR3 contains 14 residues. CDR3 nucleotides: TGTGCCAGCAGCTTGCAGGGAGGGCTCTACGAGCAGTACTTC. Protein product: CASSLQGGLYEQYF.

In DNA form, the CDR3 reads TGTGCCAGCACCCCCCTCTCGGGAGCAACCGGGGAGCTGTTTTTT. Its translation is CASTPLSGATGELFF. This chain uses TRBV6-5 with TRBJ2-2, with D possibly matching TRBD2 (6 bases). The CDR3 loop spans 15 amino acids. In germline, CDR1 is MNHEY, CDR2 SVGAGI. Trimming took 7 bases from V and 5 from J, leaving 17 bases between them.

This clone was seen a few times. The chain employs TRBV5-5 and TRBJ1-5; the match to TRBD1 covers 11 bases. There are 16 residues in the CDR3. The germline CDR1 and CDR2 sequences are SGHKS and YYEKEE (reference sequence). V gave up 5 bases and J gave up 2 bases; unmatched junction bases: 6. This chain's CDR3 is CASSLRTGGGNQPQHF. The DNA for the CDR3 is TGTGCCAGCAGTTTGAGGACAGGGGGCGGCAATCAGCCCCAGCATTTT.

The sample holds one count of this clone. This sequence joins TRBV9 and TRBJ2-7; D unresolved. The length of the CDR3 is 11 residues. Trimming took off 4 bases at V and 4 bases at J, with 6 bases between the two ends. Germline V gene data show CDR1 as SGDLS and CDR2 as YYNGEE. CDR3: CASSPMYEQYF. CDR3 sequence (DNA): TGTGCCAGCAGCCCAATGTACGAGCAGTACTTC.

The chain uses TRBV27 and TRBJ2-1, with TRBD1 matching over 10 bases. This CDR3 contains 16 residues. After removal of 5 bases from V and 4 bases from J, the junction contained 8 bases not matched to a gene. The germline V gene encodes CDR1 MNHEY and CDR2 SMNVEV (reference sequence). The CDR3 DNA reads TGTGCCAGCAGTCCGTGGGACAGGGGTTCATACAATGAGCAGTTCTTC. This encodes CASSPWDRGSYNEQFF.

The table lists this clone with a few counts. The J gene is TRBJ1-1, the V gene TRBV11-1; no clear D gene. Trimming left V 5 bases short and J 8 bases short, with 18 bases between. This CDR3 has 14 amino acids. Per germline, CDR1 SGHAT and CDR2 FQDESV (reference sequence). CDR3 sequence: CASSDRAPRMEAFF. The CDR3 bases are TGTGCCAGCAGCGACCGGGCCCCCCGGATGGAAGCTTTCTTT.

This chain connects TRBV5-1 to TRBJ2-6; no definite D call. This CDR3 is built from 14 residues. With 5 bases removed from V and 0 bases from J, the gap between germline ends came to 6 bases. Germline loops: CDR1 SGHRS, CDR2 YFSETQ. The DNA for the CDR3 is TGCGCCAGCAGTTCGACCTCTGGGGCCAACGTCCTGACTTTC. Its protein is CASSSTSGANVLTF.

The chain links TRBV3-1 (or the pseudogene TRBV3-2) to TRBJ1-1, with D possibly TRBD1 on 5 matching bases. Trimming pared 0 bases from V and 1 base from J, leaving 21 bases between. The CDR3 totals 19 residues. In germline, CDR1 is LGHDT, CDR2 YNNKEL (reference sequence). The CDR3 sequence: CASSQDKGEIYVGNTEAFF. Written as DNA, the CDR3 is TGTGCCAGCAGCCAAGATAAAGGGGAGATCTACGTTGGGAACACTGAAGCTTTCTTT.

The J gene is TRBJ2-1, the V gene TRBV25-1; 10 positions match TRBD1. Germline V gives CDR1 MGHDK, CDR2 SYGVNS. The CDR3 is 16 amino acids. V trimming: 4 bases; J trimming: 7 bases; junction bases outside the gene matches: 10. The CDR3 spells CASSGTGTGEGNEQFF. CDR3 nucleotide sequence: TGTGCCAGCAGTGGAACCGGGACAGGGGAGGGAAATGAGCAGTTCTTC.

This clone was detected only a few times. The chain carries TRBV3-1 (or the pseudogene TRBV3-2) and TRBJ1-1, with TRBD1 as a possible D gene (5 bases). Per germline, CDR1 LGHDT and CDR2 YNNKEL (reference sequence). The V gene lost 5 bases and the J gene lost 5 bases, with 9 bases spanning the gap. CDR3 size: 12 residues. CDR3 loop: CASSGWGTEAFF. In DNA, the CDR3 is TGTGCCAGCAGCGGTTGGGGGACTGAAGCTTTCTTT.

This clone was found once. The rearrangement joins TRBV3-1 (or the pseudogene TRBV3-2) to TRBJ2-3; TRBD2 matches 12 bases. Germline-derived CDR1 and CDR2 are LGHDT and YNNKEL (reference sequence). Losses at the gene ends were 1 base for V and 5 bases for J; bases not matched to a gene: 4. The CDR3 has 16 residues. CDR3 loop: CASSQGTSGRKDTQYF. The CDR3 DNA sequence: TGTGCCAGCAGCCAAGGCACTAGCGGGAGGAAAGATACGCAGTATTTT.

The V and J genes are TRBV5-1 and TRBJ2-5; 7 positions match TRBD1. Trimming at V came to 0 bases and at J to 4 bases, leaving 0 bases not matched to a gene. Germline V gene data show CDR1 as SGHRS and CDR2 as YFSETQ. This CDR3 contains 13 residues. The CDR3 sequence: CASSLGQGETQYF. The CDR3 bases are TGCGCCAGCAGCTTGGGACAGGGAGAGACCCAGTACTTC.

V and J are TRBV11-2 and TRBJ2-3, with no clear D. The CDR3 consists of 15 residues. Per germline, CDR1 SGHAT and CDR2 FQNNGV. The V end lost 0 bases, the J end lost 0 bases, and 7 bases lay between the germline ends. CDR3 in amino acids: CASSLDASSTDTQYF. The DNA of the CDR3 is TGTGCCAGCAGCTTAGACGCATCTAGCACAGATACGCAGTATTTT.

This clone was observed a single time. The chain joins TRBV6-5 to TRBJ1-5, with D perhaps TRBD1 (6 bases). Germline CDR1 MNHEY, CDR2 SVGAGI. This CDR3 spans 14 amino acids. Trimming stripped 5 bases from V and 1 base from J, with 9 bases between. CDR3 bases: TGTGCCAGCAGTAGGGGGGGGAGCAATCAGCCCCAGCATTTT. The encoded protein is CASSRGGSNQPQHF.

This chain links TRBV20-1 with TRBJ2-5; D is uncertain. The germline CDR1 and CDR2 sequences are DFQATT and SNEGSKA (reference sequence). V gave up 3 bases and J gave up 2 bases, with 13 bases separating them. CDR3 length: 14 amino acids. As DNA, the CDR3 is TGCAGTGCTAGTAAGGCAGAGCAACAAGAGACCCAGTACTTC. Amino acids: CSASKAEQQETQYF.

The chain uses TRBV11-2 and TRBJ1-2; D is undetermined. Deletions cut 0 bases from V and 4 bases from J, with 9 bases between. Germline V gives CDR1 SGHAT, CDR2 FQNNGV. This CDR3 spans 14 amino acids. The DNA of the CDR3 is TGTGCCAGCAGCTTAGATCGGGTCTCCTATGGCTACACCTTC. Translation: CASSLDRVSYGYTF.